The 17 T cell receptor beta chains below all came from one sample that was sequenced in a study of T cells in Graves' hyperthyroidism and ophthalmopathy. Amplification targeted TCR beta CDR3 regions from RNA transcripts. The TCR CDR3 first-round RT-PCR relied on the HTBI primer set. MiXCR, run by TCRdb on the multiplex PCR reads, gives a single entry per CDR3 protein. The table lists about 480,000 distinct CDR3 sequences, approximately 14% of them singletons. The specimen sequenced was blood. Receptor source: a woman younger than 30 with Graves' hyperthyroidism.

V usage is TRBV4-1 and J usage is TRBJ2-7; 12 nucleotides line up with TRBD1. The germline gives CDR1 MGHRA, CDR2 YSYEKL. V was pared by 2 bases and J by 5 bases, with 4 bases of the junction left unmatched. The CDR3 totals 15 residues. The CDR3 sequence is CASSQWDRGLDEQYF. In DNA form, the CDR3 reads TGCGCCAGCAGCCAATGGGACAGGGGGCTAGACGAGCAGTACTTC.

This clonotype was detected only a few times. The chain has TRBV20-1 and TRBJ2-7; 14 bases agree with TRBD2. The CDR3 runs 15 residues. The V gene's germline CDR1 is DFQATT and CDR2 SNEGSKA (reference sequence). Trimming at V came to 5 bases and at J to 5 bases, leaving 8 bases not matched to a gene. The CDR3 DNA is TGCAGTGCTCTACCGGGACTAGCGGGAGACCACGAGCAGTACTTC. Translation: CSALPGLAGDHEQYF.

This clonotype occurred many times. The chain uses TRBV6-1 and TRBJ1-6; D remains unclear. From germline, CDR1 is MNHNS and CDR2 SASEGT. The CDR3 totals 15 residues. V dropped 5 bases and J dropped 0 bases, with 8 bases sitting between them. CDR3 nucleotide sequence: TGTGCCAGCAGTTACGCCCGCTCCTATAATTCACCCCTCCACTTT. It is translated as CASSYARSYNSPLHF.

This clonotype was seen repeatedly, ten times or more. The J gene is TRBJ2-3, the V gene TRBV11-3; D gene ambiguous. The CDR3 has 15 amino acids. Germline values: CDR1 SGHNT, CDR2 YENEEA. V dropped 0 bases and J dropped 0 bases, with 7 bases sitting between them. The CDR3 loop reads CASSLEGISTDTQYF. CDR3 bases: TGTGCCAGCAGCTTAGAGGGCATTAGCACAGATACGCAGTATTTT.

The CDR3 DNA is TGCAGTGCCTCCCGACAGAAAGTCTCTGGGGCCAACGTCCTGACTTTC. Translated: CSASRQKVSGANVLTF. J is TRBJ2-6 and V is TRBV20-1, with D maybe TRBD1 (5 bases). Trimming cost V 6 bases and J 0 bases, with 15 bases left between them. Germline V gene lookup returns CDR1 DFQATT and CDR2 SNEGSKA (reference sequence). The CDR3 is 16 amino acids.

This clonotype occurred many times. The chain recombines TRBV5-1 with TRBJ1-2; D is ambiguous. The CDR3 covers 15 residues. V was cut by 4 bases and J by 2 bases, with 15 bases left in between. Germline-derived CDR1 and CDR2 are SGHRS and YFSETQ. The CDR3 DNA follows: TGCGCCAGCAGCCCGGGGAACATCTTCAACTATGGCTACACCTTC. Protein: CASSPGNIFNYGYTF.

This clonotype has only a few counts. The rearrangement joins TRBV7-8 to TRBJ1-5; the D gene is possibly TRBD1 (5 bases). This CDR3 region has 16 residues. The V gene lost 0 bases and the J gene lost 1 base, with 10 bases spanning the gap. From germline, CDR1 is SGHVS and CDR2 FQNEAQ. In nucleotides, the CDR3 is TGTGCCAGCAGCTTAGCTTCGACAGCGAGCAATCAGCCCCAGCATTTT. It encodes CASSLASTASNQPQHF.

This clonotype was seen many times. Here the CDR3 reads CASSPRPYGYTF. As DNA, the CDR3 is TGTGCCAGCAGTCCCAGACCATATGGCTACACCTTC. The genes are TRBV27 and TRBJ1-2; D is unresolved. The CDR3 totals 12 residues. Trimming cost V 5 bases and J 5 bases, with 9 bases left between them. CDR1 is MNHEY and CDR2 is SMNVEV in the germline V gene (reference sequence).

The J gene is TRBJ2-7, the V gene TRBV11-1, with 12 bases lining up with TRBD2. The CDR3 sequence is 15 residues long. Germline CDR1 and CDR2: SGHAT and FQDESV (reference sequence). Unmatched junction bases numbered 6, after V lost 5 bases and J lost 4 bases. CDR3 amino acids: CASSLRTSGMYEQYF. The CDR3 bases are TGTGCCAGCAGCCTCCGGACTAGCGGGATGTACGAGCAGTACTTC.

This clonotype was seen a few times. CDR3 amino acids: CASSPEGGTTEAFF. CDR3 nucleotide sequence: TGTGCCAGCTCACCCGAGGGGGGAACCACTGAAGCTTTCTTT. The V call is TRBV18, the J call TRBJ1-1; tentative D call: TRBD1 (6 bases). This CDR3 region has 14 residues. Looked up from germline, CDR1 is KGHSH and CDR2 is LQKENI. Trimming left V 3 bases short and J 4 bases short, with 12 bases between. Full variable domain (missing parts from reference TRBV18 and TRBJ1-1): NAGVMQNPRHLVRRRGQEARLRCSPMKGHSHVYWYRQLPEEGLKFMVYLQKENIIDESGMPKERFSAEFPKEGPSILRIQQVVRGDSAAYFCASSPEGGTTEAFFGQGTRLTVV.

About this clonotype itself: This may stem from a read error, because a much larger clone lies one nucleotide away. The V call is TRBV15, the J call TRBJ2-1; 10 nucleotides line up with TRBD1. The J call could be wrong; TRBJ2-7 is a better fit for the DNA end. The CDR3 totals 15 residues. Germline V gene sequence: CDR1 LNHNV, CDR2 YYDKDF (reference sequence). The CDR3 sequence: CATSRATGGYNEQYF. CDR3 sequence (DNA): TGTGCCACCAGCAGAGCGACAGGGGGCTACAATGAGCAGTACTTC.

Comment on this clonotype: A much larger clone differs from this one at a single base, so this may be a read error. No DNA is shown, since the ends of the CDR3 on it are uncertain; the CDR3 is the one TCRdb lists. Here the CDR3 reads CASSENRVGYGSTF. The chain joins TRBV6-1 to TRBJ1-2; the table calls TRBD1, which could not be checked here. In germline, CDR1 is MNHNS, CDR2 SASEGT. The CDR3 is made up of 14 amino acids, end residues included.

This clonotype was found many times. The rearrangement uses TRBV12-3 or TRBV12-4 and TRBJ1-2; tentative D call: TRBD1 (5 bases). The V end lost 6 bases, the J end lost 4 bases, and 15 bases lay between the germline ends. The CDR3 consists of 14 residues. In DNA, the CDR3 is TGTGCCAGCAGCCTAGCGCAGGGAATCTATGGCTACACCTTC. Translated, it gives CASSLAQGIYGYTF.

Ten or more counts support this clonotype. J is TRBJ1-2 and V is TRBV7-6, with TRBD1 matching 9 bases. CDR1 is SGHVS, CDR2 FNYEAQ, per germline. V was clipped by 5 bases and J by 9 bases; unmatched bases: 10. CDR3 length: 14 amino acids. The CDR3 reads CASSPPGTGYSYTF. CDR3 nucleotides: TGTGCCAGCAGCCCCCCTGGGACAGGGTACAGCTACACCTTC.

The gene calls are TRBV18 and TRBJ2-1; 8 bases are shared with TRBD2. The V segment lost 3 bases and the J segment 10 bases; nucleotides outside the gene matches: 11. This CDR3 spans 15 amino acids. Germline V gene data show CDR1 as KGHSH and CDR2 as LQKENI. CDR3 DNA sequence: TGTGCCAGCTCACCCCAGTGGGTAGCGGGACACGAGCAGTTCTTC. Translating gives CASSPQWVAGHEQFF.

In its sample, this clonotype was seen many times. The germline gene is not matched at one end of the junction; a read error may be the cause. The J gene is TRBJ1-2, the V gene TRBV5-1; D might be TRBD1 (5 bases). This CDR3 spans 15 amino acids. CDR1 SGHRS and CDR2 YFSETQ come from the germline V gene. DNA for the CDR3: TGCGCCAGCAACTTGGATCGGGGTGGGACCTATGGCTACACCTTC. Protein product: CASNLDRGGTYGYTF.

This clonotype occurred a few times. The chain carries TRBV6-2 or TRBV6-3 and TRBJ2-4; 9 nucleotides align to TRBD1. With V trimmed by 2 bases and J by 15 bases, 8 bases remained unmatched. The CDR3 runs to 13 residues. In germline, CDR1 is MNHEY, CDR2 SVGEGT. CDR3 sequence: CASSYAYGQGMYF. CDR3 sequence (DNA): TGTGCCAGCAGTTACGCCTACGGACAGGGGATGTACTTC.